This T cell receptor beta chain was sequenced for a study of cytomegalovirus exposure and HLA in healthy donors. Amplification used 60 Vbeta primers and 13 Jbeta primers. Generated by immunoSEQ multiplex PCR, the TCRdb table keeps only in-frame clones and is missing some. The sample contains more than 150,000 clones, 80% of which appear only once. V lost 3 bases, J lost 4 bases, and 16 bases lay in between. The CDR3 is 16 amino acids. Looked up from germline, CDR1 is SGHAT and CDR2 is FQNNGV. This TCR was sampled from a woman aged 45-60 years in good health and CMV-seropositive. V and J are TRBV11-2 and TRBJ1-3; D is possibly TRBD1 (6 bases). Sequencing was done on a sample of PBMCs. The chain's CDR3 is CASSFPGVSGGNTIYF. DNA for the CDR3: TGTGCCAGCAGCTTTCCAGGGGTCTCCGGAGGAAACACCATATATTTT.